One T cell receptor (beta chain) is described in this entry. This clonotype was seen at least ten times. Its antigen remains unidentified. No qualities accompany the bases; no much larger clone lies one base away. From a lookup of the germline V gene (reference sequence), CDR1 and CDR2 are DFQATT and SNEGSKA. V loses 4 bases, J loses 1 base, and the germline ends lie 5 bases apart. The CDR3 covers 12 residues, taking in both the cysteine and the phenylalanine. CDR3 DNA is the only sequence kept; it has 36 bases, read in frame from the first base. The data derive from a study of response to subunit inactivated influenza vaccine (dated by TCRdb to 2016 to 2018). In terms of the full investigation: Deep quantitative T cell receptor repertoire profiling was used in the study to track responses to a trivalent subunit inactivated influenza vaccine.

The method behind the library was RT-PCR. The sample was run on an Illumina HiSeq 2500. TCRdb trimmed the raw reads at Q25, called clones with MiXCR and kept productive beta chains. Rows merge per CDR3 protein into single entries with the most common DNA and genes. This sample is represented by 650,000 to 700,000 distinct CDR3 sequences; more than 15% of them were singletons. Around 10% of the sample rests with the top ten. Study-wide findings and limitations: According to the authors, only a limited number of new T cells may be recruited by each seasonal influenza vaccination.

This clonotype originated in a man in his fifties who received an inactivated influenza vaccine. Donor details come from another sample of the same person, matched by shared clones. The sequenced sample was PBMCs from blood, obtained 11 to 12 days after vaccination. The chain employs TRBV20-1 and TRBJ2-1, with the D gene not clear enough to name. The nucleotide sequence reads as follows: TGCAGTGCTACTCCTTCCTACAATGAGCAGTTCTTC. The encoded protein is CSATPSYNEQFF.